This is a list of T cell receptor beta chains from one sample in a study of CD8 T cells in Susac syndrome. TCRdb reanalysed the immunoSEQ multiplex PCR reads using MiXCR and keeps one entry per CDR3 protein. The repertoire includes around 300,000 distinct CDR3 sequences, around 92% of them detected once, and approximately 0.065% sits in the top ten. The sample comprised CD4+ T cells from PBMCs. These receptor sequences come from a human donor with multiple sclerosis. Each CDR3 is given with its conserved first and last residue.

TRBV6-2/TRBV6-3	TRBJ1-6	CASSFSLGRSSSPLHF
TRBV6-2/TRBV6-3	TRBJ1-2	CASSPPGPYGYTF
TRBV20-1	TRBJ1-1	CSATRRDTPSF
TRBV5-1	TRBJ2-3	CASRTSGGTSDTQYF
TRBV5-1	TRBJ2-3	CASSLNSGNEGRTQYF
TRBV3-1	TRBJ1-2	CASSQDFGQWAGADYTF
TRBV20-1	TRBJ2-1	CSASHSGQFF
TRBV10-3	TRBJ2-7	CAISERDSYEQYF
TRBV6-1	TRBJ2-3	CASSGASGITDTQYF
TRBV2	TRBJ2-2	CASSAFTGELFF
TRBV7-2	TRBJ2-4	CASSLLARDNIQYF
TRBV20-1	TRBJ2-1	CSASSGWNNEQFF
TRBV12-3/TRBV12-4	TRBJ2-7	CASSTRGQIGYEQYF
TRBV18	TRBJ2-7	CASSPLPGISSYEQYF
TRBV30	TRBJ2-3	CAWSVGTDTQYF
TRBV2	TRBJ1-3	CASNRDSSGNTIYF